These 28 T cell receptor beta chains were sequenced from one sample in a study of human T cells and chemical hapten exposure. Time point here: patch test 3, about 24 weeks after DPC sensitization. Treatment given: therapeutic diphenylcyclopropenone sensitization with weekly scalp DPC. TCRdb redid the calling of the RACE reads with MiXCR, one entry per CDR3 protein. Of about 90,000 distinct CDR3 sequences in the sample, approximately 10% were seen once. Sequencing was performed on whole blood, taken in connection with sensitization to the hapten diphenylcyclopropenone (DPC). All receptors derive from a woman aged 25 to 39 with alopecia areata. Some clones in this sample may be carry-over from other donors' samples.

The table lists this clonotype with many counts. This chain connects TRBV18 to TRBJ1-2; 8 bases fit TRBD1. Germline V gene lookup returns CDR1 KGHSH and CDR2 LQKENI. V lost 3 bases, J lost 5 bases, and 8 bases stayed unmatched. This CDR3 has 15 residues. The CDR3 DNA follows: TGTGCCAGCTCACCCCGGGGACAGGCGGAGTATGGCTACACCTTC. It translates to CASSPRGQAEYGYTF.

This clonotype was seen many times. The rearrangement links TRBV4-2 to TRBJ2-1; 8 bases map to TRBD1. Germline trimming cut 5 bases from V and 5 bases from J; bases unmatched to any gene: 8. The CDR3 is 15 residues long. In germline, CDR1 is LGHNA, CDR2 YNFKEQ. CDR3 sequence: CASSETGTGDNEQFF. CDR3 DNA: TGTGCCAGCAGCGAAACCGGGACAGGCGACAATGAGCAGTTCTTC.

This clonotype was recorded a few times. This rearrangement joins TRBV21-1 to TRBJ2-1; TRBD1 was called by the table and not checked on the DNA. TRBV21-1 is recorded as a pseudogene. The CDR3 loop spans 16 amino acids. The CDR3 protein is CASSRFRGPFYNEQFF. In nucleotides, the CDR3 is TGTGCCAGCAGCAGATTCAGGGGGCCATTTTACAATGAGCAGTTCTTC.

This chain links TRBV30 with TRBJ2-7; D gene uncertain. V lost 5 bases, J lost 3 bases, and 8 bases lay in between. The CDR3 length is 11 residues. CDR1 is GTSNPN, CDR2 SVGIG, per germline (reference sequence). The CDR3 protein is CAWGLYYEQYF. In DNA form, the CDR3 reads TGTGCCTGGGGTCTGTACTACGAGCAGTACTTC.

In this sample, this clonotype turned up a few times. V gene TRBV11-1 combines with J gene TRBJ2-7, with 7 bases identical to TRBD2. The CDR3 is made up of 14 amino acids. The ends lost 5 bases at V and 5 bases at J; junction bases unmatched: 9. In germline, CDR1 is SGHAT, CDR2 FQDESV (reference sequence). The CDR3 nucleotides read TGTGCCAGCAGCGTCTGGGGGGGTCTGAACGAGCAGTACTTC. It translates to CASSVWGGLNEQYF.

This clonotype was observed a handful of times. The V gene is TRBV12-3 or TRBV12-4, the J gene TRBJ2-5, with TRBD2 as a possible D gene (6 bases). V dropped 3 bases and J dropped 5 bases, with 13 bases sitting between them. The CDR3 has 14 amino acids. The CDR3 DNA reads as TGTGCCAGCAGTTTGATGGGACTTCTGGAGACCCAGTACTTC. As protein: CASSLMGLLETQYF.

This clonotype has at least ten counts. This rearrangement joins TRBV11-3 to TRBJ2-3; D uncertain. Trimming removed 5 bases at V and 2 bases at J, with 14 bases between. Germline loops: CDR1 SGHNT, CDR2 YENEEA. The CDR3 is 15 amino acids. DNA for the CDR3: TGTGCCAGCAGCCTCCAAGGAGCTGTCACAGATACGCAGTATTTT. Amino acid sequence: CASSLQGAVTDTQYF.

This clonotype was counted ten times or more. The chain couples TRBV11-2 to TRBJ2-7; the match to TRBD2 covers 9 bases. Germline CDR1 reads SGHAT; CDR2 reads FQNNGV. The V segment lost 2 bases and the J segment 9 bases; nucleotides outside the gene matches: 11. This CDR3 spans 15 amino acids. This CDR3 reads CASSLSASGDFGQYF. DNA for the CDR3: TGTGCCAGCAGCTTATCGGCTAGCGGGGACTTCGGGCAGTACTTC.

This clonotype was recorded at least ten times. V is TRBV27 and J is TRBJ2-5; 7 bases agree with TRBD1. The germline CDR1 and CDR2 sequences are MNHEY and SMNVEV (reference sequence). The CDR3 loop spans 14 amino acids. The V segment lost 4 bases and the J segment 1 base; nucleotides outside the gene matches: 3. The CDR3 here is CASSSWDSQETQYF. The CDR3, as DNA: TGTGCCAGCAGTTCCTGGGACAGCCAAGAGACCCAGTACTTC.

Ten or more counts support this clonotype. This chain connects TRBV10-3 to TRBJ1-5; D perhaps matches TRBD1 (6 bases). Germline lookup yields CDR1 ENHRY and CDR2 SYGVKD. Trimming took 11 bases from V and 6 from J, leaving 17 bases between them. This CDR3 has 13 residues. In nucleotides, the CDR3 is TGTGCCTCCGGGGGGGCGTCGAGTCAGCCCCAGCATTTT. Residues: CASGGASSQPQHF.

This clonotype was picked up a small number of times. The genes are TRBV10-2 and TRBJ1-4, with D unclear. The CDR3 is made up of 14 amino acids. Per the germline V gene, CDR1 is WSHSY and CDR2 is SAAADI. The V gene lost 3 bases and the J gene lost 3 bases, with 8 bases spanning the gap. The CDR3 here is CASSDGSPNEKLFF. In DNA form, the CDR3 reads TGCGCCAGCAGTGACGGCAGCCCTAATGAAAAACTGTTTTTT.

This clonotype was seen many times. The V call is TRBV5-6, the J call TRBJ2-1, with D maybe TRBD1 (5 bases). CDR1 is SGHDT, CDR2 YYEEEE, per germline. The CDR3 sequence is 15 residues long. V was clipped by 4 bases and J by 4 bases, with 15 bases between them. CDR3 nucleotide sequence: TGTGCCAGCAGCCCCCTGGGGTCAGGGTACAATGAGCAGTTCTTC. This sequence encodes CASSPLGSGYNEQFF.

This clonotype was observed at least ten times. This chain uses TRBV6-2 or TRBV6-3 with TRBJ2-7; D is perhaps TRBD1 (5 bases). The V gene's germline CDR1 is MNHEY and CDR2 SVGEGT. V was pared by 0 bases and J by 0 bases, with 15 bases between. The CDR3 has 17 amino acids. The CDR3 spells CASSYSRSRGFSYEQYF. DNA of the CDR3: TGTGCCAGCAGTTACTCGAGATCAAGGGGCTTCTCCTACGAGCAGTACTTC.

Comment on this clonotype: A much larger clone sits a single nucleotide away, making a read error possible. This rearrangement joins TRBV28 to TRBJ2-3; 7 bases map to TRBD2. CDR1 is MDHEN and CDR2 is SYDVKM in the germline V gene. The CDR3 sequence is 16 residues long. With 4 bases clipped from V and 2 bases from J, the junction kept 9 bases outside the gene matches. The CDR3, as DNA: TGTGCCAGCAGTTCCCCAATGGCGGGAGCCACAGATACGCAGTATTTT. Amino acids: CASSSPMAGATDTQYF. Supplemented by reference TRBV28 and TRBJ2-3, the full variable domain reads DVKVTQSSRYLVKRTGEKVFLECVQDMDHENMFWYRQDPGLGLRLIYFSYDVKMKEKGDIPEGYSVSREKKERFSLILESASTNQTSMYLCASSSPMAGATDTQYFGPGTRLTVL.

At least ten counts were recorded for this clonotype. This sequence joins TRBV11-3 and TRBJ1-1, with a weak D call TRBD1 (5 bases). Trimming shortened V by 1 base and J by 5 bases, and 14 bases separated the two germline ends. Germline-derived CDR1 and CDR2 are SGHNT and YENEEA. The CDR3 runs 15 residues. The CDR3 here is CASSLGGRGTTEAFF. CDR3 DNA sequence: TGTGCCAGCAGCTTAGGCGGGCGGGGGACGACTGAAGCTTTCTTT.

CDR3 loop: CASARGSDPLSPLHF. The CDR3 DNA reads TGTGCCAGCGCCAGGGGGTCCGACCCACTTTCACCCCTCCACTTT. The rearrangement uses TRBV4-2 and TRBJ1-6; 7 bases align to TRBD1. Germline V lookup: CDR1 LGHNA, CDR2 YNFKEQ. The CDR3 is made up of 15 amino acids. The ends lost 8 bases at V and 9 bases at J; junction bases unmatched: 13.

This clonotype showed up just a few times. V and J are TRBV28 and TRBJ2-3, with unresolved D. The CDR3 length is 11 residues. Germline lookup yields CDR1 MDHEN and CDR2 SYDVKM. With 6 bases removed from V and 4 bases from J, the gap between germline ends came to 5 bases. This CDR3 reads CASRKPDTQYF. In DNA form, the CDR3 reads TGTGCCAGCAGAAAGCCAGATACGCAGTATTTT. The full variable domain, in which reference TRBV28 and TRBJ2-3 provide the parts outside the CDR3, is DVKVTQSSRYLVKRTGEKVFLECVQDMDHENMFWYRQDPGLGLRLIYFSYDVKMKEKGDIPEGYSVSREKKERFSLILESASTNQTSMYLCASRKPDTQYFGPGTRLTVL.

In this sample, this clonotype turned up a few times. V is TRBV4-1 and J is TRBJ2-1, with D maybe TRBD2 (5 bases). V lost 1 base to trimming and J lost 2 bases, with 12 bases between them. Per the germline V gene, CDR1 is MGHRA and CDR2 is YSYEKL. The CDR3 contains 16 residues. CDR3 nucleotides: TGCGCCAGCAGCCAAGTCGGACTGGTAACCTACAATGAGCAGTTCTTC. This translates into CASSQVGLVTYNEQFF.

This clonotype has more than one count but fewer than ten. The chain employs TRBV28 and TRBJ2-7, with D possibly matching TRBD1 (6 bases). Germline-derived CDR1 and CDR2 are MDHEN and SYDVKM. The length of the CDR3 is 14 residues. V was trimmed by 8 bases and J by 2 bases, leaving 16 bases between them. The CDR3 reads CASGGGLETYEQYF. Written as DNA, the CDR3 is TGTGCCAGCGGGGGCGGCTTGGAAACCTACGAGCAGTACTTC.

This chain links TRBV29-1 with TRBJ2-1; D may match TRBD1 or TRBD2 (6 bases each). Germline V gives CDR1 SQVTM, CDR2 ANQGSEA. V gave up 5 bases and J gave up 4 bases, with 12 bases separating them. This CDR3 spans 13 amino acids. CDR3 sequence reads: CSVQRGEYNEQFF. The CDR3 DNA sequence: TGCAGCGTTCAAAGGGGGGAGTACAATGAGCAGTTCTTC.

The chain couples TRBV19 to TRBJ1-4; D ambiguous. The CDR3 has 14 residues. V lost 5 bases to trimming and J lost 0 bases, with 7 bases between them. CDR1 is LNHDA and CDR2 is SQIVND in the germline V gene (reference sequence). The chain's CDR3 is CASSFVATNEKLFF. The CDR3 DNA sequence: TGTGCCAGTAGTTTCGTAGCAACTAATGAAAAACTGTTTTTT.

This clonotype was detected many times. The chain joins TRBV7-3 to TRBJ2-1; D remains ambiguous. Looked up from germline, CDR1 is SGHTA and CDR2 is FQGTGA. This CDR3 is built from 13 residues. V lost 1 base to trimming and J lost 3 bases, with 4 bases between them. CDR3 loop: CASSLMGYNEQFF. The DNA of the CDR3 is TGTGCCAGCAGCTTAATGGGCTACAATGAGCAGTTCTTC.

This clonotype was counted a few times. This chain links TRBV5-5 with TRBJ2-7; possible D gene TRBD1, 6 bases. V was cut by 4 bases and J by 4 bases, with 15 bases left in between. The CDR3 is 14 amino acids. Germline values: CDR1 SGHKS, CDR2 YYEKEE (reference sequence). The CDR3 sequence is CASSPPGTFYEQYV. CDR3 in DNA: TGTGCCAGCAGCCCCCCAGGGACATTTTACGAGCAGTACGTC.

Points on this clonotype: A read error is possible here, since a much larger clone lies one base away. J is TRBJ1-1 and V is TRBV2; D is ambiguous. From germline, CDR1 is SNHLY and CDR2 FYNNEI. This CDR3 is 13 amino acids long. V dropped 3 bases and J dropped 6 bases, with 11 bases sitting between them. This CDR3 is CASSETFYAEAFF. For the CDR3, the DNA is TGTGCCAGCAGTGAGACTTTCTACGCTGAAGCTTTCTTT.

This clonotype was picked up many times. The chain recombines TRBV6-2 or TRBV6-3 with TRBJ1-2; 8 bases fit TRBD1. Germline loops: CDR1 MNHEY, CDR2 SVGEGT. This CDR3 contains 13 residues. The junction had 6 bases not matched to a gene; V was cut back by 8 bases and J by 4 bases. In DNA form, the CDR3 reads TGTGCCAGCGGGACAGGTGAAATCTATGGCTACACCTTC. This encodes CASGTGEIYGYTF.

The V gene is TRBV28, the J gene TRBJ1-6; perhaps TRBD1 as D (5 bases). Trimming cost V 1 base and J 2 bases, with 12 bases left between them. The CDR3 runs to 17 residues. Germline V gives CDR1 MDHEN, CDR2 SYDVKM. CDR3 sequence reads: CASSLSAGGTYNSPLHF. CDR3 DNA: TGTGCCAGCAGTTTATCCGCTGGGGGAACCTATAATTCACCCCTCCACTTT.

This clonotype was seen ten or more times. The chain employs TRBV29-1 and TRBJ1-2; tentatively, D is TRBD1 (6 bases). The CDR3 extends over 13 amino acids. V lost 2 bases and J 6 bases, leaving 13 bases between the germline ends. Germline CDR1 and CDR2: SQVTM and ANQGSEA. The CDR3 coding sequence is TGCAGCGTTGAAAAGGACAGTAAAAATGGCTACACCTTC. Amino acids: CSVEKDSKNGYTF.

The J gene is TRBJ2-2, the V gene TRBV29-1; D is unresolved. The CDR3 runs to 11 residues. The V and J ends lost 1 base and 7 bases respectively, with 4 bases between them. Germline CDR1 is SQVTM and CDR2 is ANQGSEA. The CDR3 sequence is CSVEGRGELFF. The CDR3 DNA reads TGCAGCGTTGAAGGGCGCGGGGAGCTGTTTTTT.